This TCR beta chain stems from a study of cytotoxic CD8 clonotypes in ibrutinib-treated CLL. Whole-study context: Samples showed on average around 240,000 productive templates and about 100,000 productive rearrangements.

Regarding this clone: The target antigen is unknown.

Study-level findings and limits: Clonotypes that were public were uncommon, and they contracted or stayed stable on treatment. Rising at ibrutinib response, clonality subsequently fell back toward baseline at progression.

The germline gives CDR1 LNHDA, CDR2 SQIVND (reference sequence). V lost 4 bases and J 7 bases, leaving 16 bases between the germline ends. This CDR3 is built from 15 residues. About 1.9 micrograms of genomic DNA (from cryopreserved PBMCs) were used for TCR beta libraries. The method was immunoSEQ multiplex PCR; TCRdb's version includes in-frame clones alone and lacks a portion of them. This sample has 150,000 to 200,000 clones, with about 88% found just once. Sequenced material: PBMCs, taken at disease progression, from a patient treated with ibrutinib. The TCR originated in a human donor with chronic lymphocytic leukemia. This sequence joins TRBV19 and TRBJ1-4, with a tentative D call TRBD1 (5 bases). This CDR3 is CASSRGQGRSEKLFF. The CDR3 DNA reads TGTGCCAGTAGTAGGGGCCAGGGTAGGAGTGAAAAACTGTTTTTT.